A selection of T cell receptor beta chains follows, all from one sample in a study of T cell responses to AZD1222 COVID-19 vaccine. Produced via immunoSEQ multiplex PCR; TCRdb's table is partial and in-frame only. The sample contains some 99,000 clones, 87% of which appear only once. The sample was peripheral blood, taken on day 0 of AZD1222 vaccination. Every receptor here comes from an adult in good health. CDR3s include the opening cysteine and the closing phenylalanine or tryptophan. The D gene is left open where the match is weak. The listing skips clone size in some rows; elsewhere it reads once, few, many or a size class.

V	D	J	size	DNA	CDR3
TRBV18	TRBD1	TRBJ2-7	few	TGTGCCAGCTCACCGCGGACAGGGGAGGACGAGCAGTACTTC	CASSPRTGEDEQYF
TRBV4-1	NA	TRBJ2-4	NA	TGCGCCAGCAGCCAAGATTCCGGGATAAACATTCAGTACTTC	CASSQDSGINIQYF
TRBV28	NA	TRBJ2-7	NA	TGTGCCAGCAGTTCCTTGGCGGGGTTTCTATACGAGCAGTACTTC	CASSSLAGFLYEQYF
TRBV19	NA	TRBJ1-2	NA	TGTGCCAGTAGTATCTTGGGGCAGCTCATCTATGGCTACACCTTC	CASSILGQLIYGYTF
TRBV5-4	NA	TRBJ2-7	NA	TGTGCCAGCAGCTTGGTGGGGGACGAGCAGTACTTC	CASSLVGDEQYF
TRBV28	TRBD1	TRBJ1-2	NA	TGTGCCAGCAACTCGGACAGGGCCCTTGGGGGCTACACCTTC	CASNSDRALGGYTF
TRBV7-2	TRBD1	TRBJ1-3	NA	TGTGCCAGCAGCCCAGGGGGCACTGGAAACACCATATATTTT	CASSPGGTGNTIYF
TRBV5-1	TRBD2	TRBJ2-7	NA	TGCGCCAGCAGCTGGGGACTAGCGGTGAGCTCCTACGAGCAGTACTTC	CASSWGLAVSSYEQYF
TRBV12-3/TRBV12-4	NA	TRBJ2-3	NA	TGTGCCAGCACCGCCACAGATACGCAGTATTTT	CASTATDTQYF
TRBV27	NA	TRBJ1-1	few	TGTGCCACACAGACAGACACTGAAGCTTTCTTT	CATQTDTEAFF